This TCR beta chain derives from a study of T cell repertoires in cytomegalovirus infection. TCRdb reprocessed the reads with MiXCR, giving one entry per CDR3 protein. Found here are 400,000 to 550,000 distinct CDR3 sequences, approximately 11% of them singletons; the top ten hold roughly a tenth. CDR1 is SGHNT and CDR2 is YYREEE in the germline V gene (reference sequence). The CDR3 has 15 amino acids. Trimming at V came to 5 bases and at J to 4 bases, leaving 6 bases not matched to a gene. The chain links TRBV5-4 to TRBJ2-5; TRBD2 agrees at 12 bases. Sample: PBMCs. The TCR comes from a human donor in good health (CMV status not recorded). Some clones in this sample may be carry-over from other donors' samples. CDR3 residues: CASRRSSGGGETQYF. In DNA, the CDR3 is TGTGCCAGCAGGCGGTCTAGCGGGGGGGGAGAGACCCAGTACTTC.